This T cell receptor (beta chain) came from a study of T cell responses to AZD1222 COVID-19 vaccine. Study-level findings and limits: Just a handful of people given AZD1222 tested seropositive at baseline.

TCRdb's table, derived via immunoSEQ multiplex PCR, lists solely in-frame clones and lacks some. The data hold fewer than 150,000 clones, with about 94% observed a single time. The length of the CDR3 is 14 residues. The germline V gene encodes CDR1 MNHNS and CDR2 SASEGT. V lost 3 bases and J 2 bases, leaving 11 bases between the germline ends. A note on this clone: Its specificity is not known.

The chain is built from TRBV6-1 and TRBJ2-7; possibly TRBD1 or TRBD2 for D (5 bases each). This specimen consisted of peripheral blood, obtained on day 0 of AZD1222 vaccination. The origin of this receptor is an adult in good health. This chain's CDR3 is CASSEWDVAYEQYF. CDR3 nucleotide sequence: TGTGCCAGCAGTGAGTGGGACGTTGCCTACGAGCAGTACTTC.